The 21 T cell receptor beta chains below were found in one sample sequenced in a study of memory CD4+ T cells and cytomegalovirus serostatus (dated by TCRdb to the late 2010s). The library was obtained by the immunoSEQ multiplex PCR assay. Drawn from immuneACCESS, this table holds only the in-frame rearrangements with V and J called that TCRdb kept. Clones are partly lost; checked studies trace under half to an unresolved V gene and leave the rest unexplained. This sample holds 75,000 to 95,000 clones; approximately 80% were observed only once. Less than 0.85% of the sample comes from the top ten. A FACSAria II was used to sort memory CD4+ T cells, defined as single viable CD3+CD4+CD8-CD45RO+ cells. The material sequenced was memory CD4+ T cells from blood. Receptor source: an adult in good health and CMV-seronegative.

The chain links TRBV5-1 to TRBJ2-7, with 12 nucleotides matching TRBD1. Looked up from germline, CDR1 is SGHRS and CDR2 is YFSETQ. J lost 5 bases, V lost 1 base, and 4 bases had no gene match. The CDR3 totals 15 residues. The CDR3 sequence: CASSLRGQGANEQYF. DNA of the CDR3: TGCGCCAGCAGCTTGAGGGGACAGGGGGCGAACGAGCAGTACTTC.

The table lists this clone with a count of one. This chain's CDR3 is CASSLYRGSNQPQHF. In nucleotides, the CDR3 is TGTGCCAGCAGCTTATACAGGGGATCAAATCAGCCCCAGCATTTT. The J gene is TRBJ1-5, the V gene TRBV7-2, with 7 positions matching TRBD1. V lost 2 bases, J lost 4 bases, and 5 bases stayed unmatched. The length of the CDR3 is 15 residues. Germline V lookup: CDR1 SGHTA, CDR2 FQGNSA.

The V and J genes are TRBV25-1 and TRBJ2-7; 10 bases are a match to TRBD2. Losses at the gene ends were 2 bases for V and 5 bases for J; bases not matched to a gene: 9. Germline CDR1 is MGHDK and CDR2 is SYGVNS. The CDR3 is made up of 16 amino acids. The CDR3 bases are TGTGCCAGCAGTGAACCCACTACTAGCGGGGTAAACGAGCAGTACTTC. Protein product: CASSEPTTSGVNEQYF.

The rearrangement uses TRBV30 and TRBJ2-3, with 16 bases that match TRBD2. The germline V gene encodes CDR1 GTSNPN and CDR2 SVGIG (reference sequence). V shed 3 bases, J shed 1 base, and the junction held 10 bases outside the gene matches. There are 19 residues in the CDR3. The CDR3 loop reads CAWRDPGLAGGPGTDTQYF. In DNA form, the CDR3 reads TGTGCCTGGAGAGACCCGGGACTAGCGGGGGGGCCGGGCACAGATACGCAGTATTTT.

The chain links TRBV18 to TRBJ2-3, with 13 bases lining up with TRBD2. The CDR3 is 15 amino acids. CDR1 is KGHSH and CDR2 is LQKENI in the germline V gene. The trim removed 3 bases at V and 6 bases at J, leaving 3 bases unmatched. The CDR3 reads CASSPGLAGFDTQYF. CDR3 in DNA: TGTGCCAGCTCACCGGGACTAGCGGGGTTCGATACGCAGTATTTT.

A word on this clone: At the DNA level, this CDR3 is encoded by other sequences in the same sample as well. The genes are TRBV6-5 and TRBJ1-1; D is undetermined. CDR3 size: 13 residues. Trimming left V 2 bases short and J 1 base short, with 5 bases between. Germline CDR1 MNHEY, CDR2 SVGAGI. The CDR3 loop reads CASSYGQNTEAFF. CDR3 bases: TGTGCCAGCAGTTACGGGCAGAACACTGAAGCTTTCTTT.

The J gene is TRBJ2-7, the V gene TRBV9, with 10 bases aligning to TRBD2. CDR1 SGDLS and CDR2 YYNGEE come from the germline V gene. Germline trimming cut 0 bases from V and 7 bases from J; bases unmatched to any gene: 7. CDR3 length: 15 amino acids. CDR3 residues: CASSVGSGGADEQYF. For the CDR3, the DNA is TGTGCCAGCAGCGTAGGAAGCGGGGGGGCGGATGAGCAGTACTTC.

The rearrangement joins TRBV5-6 to TRBJ2-1; 10 bases line up with TRBD2. Losses at the gene ends were 2 bases for V and 0 bases for J; bases not matched to a gene: 8. The CDR3 sequence is 18 residues long. Germline loops: CDR1 SGHDT, CDR2 YYEEEE. Written as DNA, the CDR3 is TGTGCCAGCAGCTTCGGACTAGCGGCCTACTCCTCCTACAATGAGCAGTTCTTC. Translated, it gives CASSFGLAAYSSYNEQFF.

The chain recombines TRBV28 with TRBJ2-7; D is unresolved. The CDR3 extends over 15 amino acids. In germline, CDR1 is MDHEN, CDR2 SYDVKM. The ends were cut back, 7 bases at V and 2 bases at J, with 18 bases in the middle. CDR3 sequence (DNA): TGTGCCAGCACCCCGGGCGCAGGTGGTCCCTACGAGCAGTACTTC. This codes for CASTPGAGGPYEQYF.

This chain joins TRBV27 and TRBJ1-6; D is ambiguous. The CDR3 is 18 amino acids. Germline V gives CDR1 MNHEY, CDR2 SMNVEV (reference sequence). Trimming stripped 0 bases from V and 0 bases from J, with 12 bases between. As DNA, the CDR3 is TGTGCCAGCAGTTTATCGATGCCGGGGAGCTCCTATAATTCACCCCTCCACTTT. Translated: CASSLSMPGSSYNSPLHF.

This clone showed up just once. The chain couples TRBV25-1 to TRBJ1-6; maybe TRBD1 (6 bases). V gave up 5 bases and J gave up 7 bases, with 21 bases separating them. Germline CDR1 reads MGHDK; CDR2 reads SYGVNS. This CDR3 has 17 amino acids. CDR3 protein: CASSKGARGWWNSPLHF. The CDR3 bases are TGTGCCAGCAGTAAGGGAGCCAGGGGTTGGTGGAATTCACCCCTCCACTTT.

The chain combines TRBV20-1 with TRBJ1-1; D unclear. V was cut by 4 bases and J by 1 base, with 4 bases left in between. Germline assignment: CDR1 DFQATT and CDR2 SNEGSKA (reference sequence). CDR3 length: 11 residues. Written as DNA, the CDR3 is TGCAGTGCTATAGGGAACACTGAAGCTTTCTTT. Protein product: CSAIGNTEAFF.

The V gene is TRBV18, the J gene TRBJ2-5; D possibly corresponds to TRBD1 (6 bases). The CDR3 has 15 residues. Looked up from germline, CDR1 is KGHSH and CDR2 is LQKENI. Trimming cost V 0 bases and J 0 bases, with 8 bases left between them. CDR3 protein: CASSPPTGNQETQYF. In DNA form, the CDR3 reads TGTGCCAGCTCACCACCCACAGGGAACCAAGAGACCCAGTACTTC.

This sequence joins TRBV2 and TRBJ1-5; no clear D. Germline CDR1 SNHLY, CDR2 FYNNEI. The ends were cut back, 6 bases at V and 5 bases at J, with 23 bases in the middle. The CDR3 has 17 residues. The CDR3 loop reads CASSKEGRAGGHQPQHF. CDR3 sequence (DNA): TGTGCCAGCAGCAAAGAAGGGCGGGCAGGTGGACATCAGCCCCAGCATTTT.

The V and J genes are TRBV5-1 and TRBJ2-1; D is tentatively TRBD1 or TRBD2 (5 bases each). V dropped 0 bases and J dropped 8 bases, with 21 bases sitting between them. Per germline, CDR1 SGHRS and CDR2 YFSETQ. The CDR3 spans 17 residues. The CDR3 DNA reads TGCGCCAGCAGCTTGGCATTTGAAGGGACGTGGGTCTATGAGCAGTTCTTC. It encodes CASSLAFEGTWVYEQFF.

The CDR3 DNA reads as TGCGCCAGCAGCCGAGGAAGCTCCTACGAGCAGTACTTC. Translating it yields CASSRGSSYEQYF. The chain links TRBV5-1 to TRBJ2-7; D not certain. The germline gives CDR1 SGHRS, CDR2 YFSETQ. Trimming pared 4 bases from V and 0 bases from J, leaving 8 bases between. The length of the CDR3 is 13 residues.

The V gene is TRBV2, the J gene TRBJ1-1; D remains ambiguous. Trimming removed 6 bases at V and 2 bases at J, with 10 bases between. Germline V gene lookup returns CDR1 SNHLY and CDR2 FYNNEI. This CDR3 region has 13 residues. In DNA form, the CDR3 reads TGTGCCAGCAGCCCACAGACCAACACTGAAGCTTTCTTT. It encodes CASSPQTNTEAFF.

V usage is TRBV6-1 and J usage is TRBJ2-7, with a possible D match to TRBD1 (6 bases). The CDR3 extends over 15 amino acids. With 6 bases removed from V and 2 bases from J, the gap between germline ends came to 17 bases. Per the germline V gene, CDR1 is MNHNS and CDR2 is SASEGT. For the CDR3, the DNA is TGTGCCAGCAGAGACAGGTTAGCTAAAACCTACGAGCAGTACTTC. Its protein product is CASRDRLAKTYEQYF.

The genes are TRBV11-2 and TRBJ1-4; D call uncertain. In germline, CDR1 is SGHAT, CDR2 FQNNGV. Trimming left V 5 bases short and J 7 bases short, with 14 bases between. This CDR3 region has 14 residues. The CDR3 bases are TGTGCCAGCAGCCCTTTGAGGTCGAGTGAAAAACTGTTTTTT. Translation gives CASSPLRSSEKLFF.

This clone showed up just a few times. The CDR3 is CARSGRTGGGNTIYF. Here the CDR3 DNA reads TGTGCCAGAAGCGGACGGACAGGGGGGGGAAACACCATATATTTT. The V and J genes are TRBV5-3 and TRBJ1-3; 10 nucleotides agree with TRBD1. TRBV5-3 is an open reading frame, and its role is uncertain. Losses at the gene ends were 4 bases for V and 4 bases for J; bases not matched to a gene: 5. The CDR3 totals 15 residues.

This chain uses TRBV5-4 with TRBJ2-1, with D tentatively TRBD1 or TRBD2 (5 bases each). Germline V gene lookup returns CDR1 SGHNT and CDR2 YYREEE (reference sequence). CDR3 length: 15 residues. V was cut by 3 bases and J by 5 bases, with 15 bases left in between. DNA for the CDR3: TGTGCCAGCAGCTCGTCCCGGGACGGGAACAATGAGCAGTTCTTC. Protein: CASSSSRDGNNEQFF.